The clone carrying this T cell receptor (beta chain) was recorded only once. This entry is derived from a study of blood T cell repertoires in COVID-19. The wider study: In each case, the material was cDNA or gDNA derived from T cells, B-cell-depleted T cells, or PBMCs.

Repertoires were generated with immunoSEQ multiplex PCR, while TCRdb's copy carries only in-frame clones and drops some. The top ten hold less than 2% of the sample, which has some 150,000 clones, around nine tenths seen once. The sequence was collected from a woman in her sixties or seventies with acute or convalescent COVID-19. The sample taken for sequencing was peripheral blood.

Here the CDR3 reads CASSQDEDSQFSYEQYF. In DNA, the CDR3 is TGTGCCAGCAGCCAAGATGAAGACAGCCAATTCTCCTACGAGCAGTACTTC. This chain joins TRBV4-2 and TRBJ2-7, with D perhaps TRBD1 (5 bases). The CDR3 contains 17 residues. Trimming cost V 0 bases and J 0 bases, with 15 bases left between them. Germline values: CDR1 LGHNA, CDR2 YNFKEQ.